This TCR beta chain was retrieved from a study of glioma-infiltrating T cells. Germline V gene lookup returns CDR1 SNHLY and CDR2 FYNNEI. V was clipped by 6 bases and J by 8 bases; unmatched bases: 6. The CDR3 consists of 14 residues. In its sample, this clonotype is medium-sized. Using RNA template, CDR3s of TCR alpha and beta were amplified with iRepertoire arm-PCR. Via MiXCR, TCRdb re-called the multiplex PCR reads, giving one row per CDR3 protein. Counted here are fewer than 3,500 distinct CDR3 sequences, 33% occurring once; the ten biggest clones make up around 7.5%. The sample taken for sequencing was glioma tissue, nonneoplastic brain tissue, or PBMCs (not recorded which). The receptor's source is a human donor with low-grade glioma or glioblastoma, undergoing nonglioma brain surgery, or in good health (not recorded which). The V gene is TRBV2, the J gene TRBJ2-1, with 11 nucleotides matching TRBD1. CDR3 nucleotide sequence: TGTGCCAGCAGCCGGGACAGGGGGTACGATGAGCAGTTCTTC. This sequence encodes CASSRDRGYDEQFF.